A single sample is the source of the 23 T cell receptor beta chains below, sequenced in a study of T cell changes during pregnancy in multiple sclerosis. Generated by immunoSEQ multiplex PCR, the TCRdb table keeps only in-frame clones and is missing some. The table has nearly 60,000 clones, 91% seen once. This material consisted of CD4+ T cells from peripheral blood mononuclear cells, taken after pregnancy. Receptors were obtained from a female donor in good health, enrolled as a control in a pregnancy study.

CDR3 in DNA: TGCGCCAGCAGCTTAAGAGCATTGGGGGGTTCTAGCACAGATACGCAGTATTTT. Its protein is CASSLRALGGSSTDTQYF. The chain links TRBV5-1 to TRBJ2-3, with D perhaps TRBD2 (6 bases). The CDR3 is 18 amino acids. Per the germline V gene, CDR1 is SGHRS and CDR2 is YFSETQ. V was clipped by 2 bases and J by 0 bases, with 19 bases between them.

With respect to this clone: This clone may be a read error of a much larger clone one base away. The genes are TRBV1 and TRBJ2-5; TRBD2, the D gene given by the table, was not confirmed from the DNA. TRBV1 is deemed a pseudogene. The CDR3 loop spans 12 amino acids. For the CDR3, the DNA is TGCACCAGCAGCCGAAGGGGAGGGACCCAGTACTTC. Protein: CTSSRRGGTQYF.

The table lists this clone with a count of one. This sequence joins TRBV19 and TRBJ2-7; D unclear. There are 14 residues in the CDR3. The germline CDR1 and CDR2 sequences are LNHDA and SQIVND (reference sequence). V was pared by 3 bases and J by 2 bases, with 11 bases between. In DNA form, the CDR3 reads TGTGCCAGTAGTATCCGTTGGCTGACCTACGAGCAGTACTTC. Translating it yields CASSIRWLTYEQYF. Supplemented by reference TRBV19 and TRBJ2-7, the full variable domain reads DGGITQSPKYLFRKEGQNVTLSCEQNLNHDAMYWYRQDPGQGLRLIYYSQIVNDFQKGDIAEGYSVSREKKESFPLTVTSAQKNPTAFYLCASSIRWLTYEQYFGPGTRLTVT.

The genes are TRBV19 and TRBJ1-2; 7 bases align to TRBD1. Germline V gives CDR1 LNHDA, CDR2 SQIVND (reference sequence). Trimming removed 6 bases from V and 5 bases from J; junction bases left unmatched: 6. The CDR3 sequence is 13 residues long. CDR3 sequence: CASSTGQVYGYTF. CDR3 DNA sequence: TGTGCCAGTAGCACCGGACAGGTTTATGGCTACACCTTC. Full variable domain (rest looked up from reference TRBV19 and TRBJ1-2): DGGITQSPKYLFRKEGQNVTLSCEQNLNHDAMYWYRQDPGQGLRLIYYSQIVNDFQKGDIAEGYSVSREKKESFPLTVTSAQKNPTAFYLCASSTGQVYGYTFGSGTRLTVV.

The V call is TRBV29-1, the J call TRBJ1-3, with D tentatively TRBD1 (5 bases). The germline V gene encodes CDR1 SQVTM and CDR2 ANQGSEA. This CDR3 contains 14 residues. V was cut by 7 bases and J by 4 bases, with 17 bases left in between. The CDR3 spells CSARGWNSGNTIYF. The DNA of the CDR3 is TGCAGCGCTAGGGGTTGGAATTCGGGAAACACCATATATTTT. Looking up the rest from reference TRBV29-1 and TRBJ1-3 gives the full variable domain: SAVISQKPSRDICQRGTSLTIQCQVDSQVTMMFWYRQQPGQSLTLIATANQGSEATYESGFVIDKFPISRPNLTFSTLTVSNMSPEDSSIYLCSARGWNSGNTIYFGEGSWLTVV.

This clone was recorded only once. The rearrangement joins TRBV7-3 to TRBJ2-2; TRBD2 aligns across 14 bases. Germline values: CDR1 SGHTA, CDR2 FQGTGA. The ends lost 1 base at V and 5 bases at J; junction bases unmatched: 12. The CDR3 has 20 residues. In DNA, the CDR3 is TGTGCCAGCAGCTTAAGACCTGGACTAGCGGGGGGCCTTGCGACCGGGGAGCTGTTTTTT. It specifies CASSLRPGLAGGLATGELFF.

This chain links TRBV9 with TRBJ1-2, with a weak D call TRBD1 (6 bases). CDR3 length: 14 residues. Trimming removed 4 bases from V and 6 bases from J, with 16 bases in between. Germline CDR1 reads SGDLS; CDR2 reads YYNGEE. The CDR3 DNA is TGTGCCAGCAGCTCCTCCTACAGGGATCATGGCTACACCTTC. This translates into CASSSSYRDHGYTF.

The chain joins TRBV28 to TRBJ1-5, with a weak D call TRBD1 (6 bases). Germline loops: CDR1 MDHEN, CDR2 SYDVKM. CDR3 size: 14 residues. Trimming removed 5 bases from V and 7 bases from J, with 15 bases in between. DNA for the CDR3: TGTGCCAGCAGTATCGAGGGGGTAGGGCAGCCCCAGCATTTT. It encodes CASSIEGVGQPQHF.

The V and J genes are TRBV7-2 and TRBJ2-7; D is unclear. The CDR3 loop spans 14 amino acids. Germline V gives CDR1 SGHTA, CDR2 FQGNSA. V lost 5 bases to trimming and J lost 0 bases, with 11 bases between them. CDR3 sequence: CASSHDPGSYEQYF. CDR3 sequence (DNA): TGTGCCAGCAGCCACGACCCGGGCTCCTACGAGCAGTACTTC.

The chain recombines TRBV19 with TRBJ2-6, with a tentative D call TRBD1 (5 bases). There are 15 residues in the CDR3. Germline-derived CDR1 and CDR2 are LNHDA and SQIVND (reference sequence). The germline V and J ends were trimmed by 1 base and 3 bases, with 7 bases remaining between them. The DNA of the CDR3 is TGTGCCAGTAGTATAGGGGGCTATGGGGCCAACGTCCTGACTTTC. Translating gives CASSIGGYGANVLTF.

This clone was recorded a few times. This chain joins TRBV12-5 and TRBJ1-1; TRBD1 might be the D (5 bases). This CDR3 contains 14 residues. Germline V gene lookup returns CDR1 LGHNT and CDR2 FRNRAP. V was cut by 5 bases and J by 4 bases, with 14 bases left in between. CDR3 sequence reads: CASGIGAARTEAFF. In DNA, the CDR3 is TGTGCTAGTGGTATAGGGGCGGCCCGCACTGAAGCTTTCTTT.

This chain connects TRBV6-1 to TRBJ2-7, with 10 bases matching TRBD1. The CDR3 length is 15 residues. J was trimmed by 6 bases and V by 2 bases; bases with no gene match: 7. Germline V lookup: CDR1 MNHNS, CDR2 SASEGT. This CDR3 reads CASSERWDRGGEQYF. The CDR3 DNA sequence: TGTGCCAGCAGTGAACGATGGGACAGGGGAGGCGAGCAGTACTTC.

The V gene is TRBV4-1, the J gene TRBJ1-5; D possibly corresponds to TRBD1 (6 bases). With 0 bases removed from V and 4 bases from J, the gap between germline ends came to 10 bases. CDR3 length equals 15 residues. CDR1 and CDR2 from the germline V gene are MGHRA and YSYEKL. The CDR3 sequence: CASSQEQGKNQPQHF. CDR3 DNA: TGCGCCAGCAGCCAAGAACAGGGAAAGAATCAGCCCCAGCATTTT.

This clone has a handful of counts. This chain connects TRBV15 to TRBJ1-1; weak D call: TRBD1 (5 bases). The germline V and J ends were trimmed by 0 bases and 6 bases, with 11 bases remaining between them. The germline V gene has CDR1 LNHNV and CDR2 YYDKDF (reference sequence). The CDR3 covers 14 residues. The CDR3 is CATSRDSGVAEAFF. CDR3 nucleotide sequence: TGTGCCACCAGCAGAGATTCGGGGGTCGCTGAAGCTTTCTTT.

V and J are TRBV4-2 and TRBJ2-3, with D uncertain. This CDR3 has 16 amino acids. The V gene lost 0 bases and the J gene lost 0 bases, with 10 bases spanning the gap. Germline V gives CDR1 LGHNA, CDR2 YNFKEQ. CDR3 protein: CASSQDRSFSTDTQYF. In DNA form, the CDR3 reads TGTGCCAGCAGCCAAGACCGGAGTTTTAGCACAGATACGCAGTATTTT.

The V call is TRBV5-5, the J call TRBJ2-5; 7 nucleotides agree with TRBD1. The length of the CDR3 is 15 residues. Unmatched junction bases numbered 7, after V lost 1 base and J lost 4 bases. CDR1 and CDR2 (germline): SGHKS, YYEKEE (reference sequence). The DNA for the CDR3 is TGTGCCAGCAGCTTGTCTGACAGGGTGAGAGAGACCCAGTACTTC. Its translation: CASSLSDRVRETQYF.

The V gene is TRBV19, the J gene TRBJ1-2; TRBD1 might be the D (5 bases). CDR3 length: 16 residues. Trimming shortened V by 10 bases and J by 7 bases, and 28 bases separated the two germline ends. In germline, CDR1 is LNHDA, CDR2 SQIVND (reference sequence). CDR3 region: CATTTMAGGDSSGYTF. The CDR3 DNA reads TGTGCCACTACGACCATGGCCGGGGGAGATAGTAGTGGCTACACCTTC.

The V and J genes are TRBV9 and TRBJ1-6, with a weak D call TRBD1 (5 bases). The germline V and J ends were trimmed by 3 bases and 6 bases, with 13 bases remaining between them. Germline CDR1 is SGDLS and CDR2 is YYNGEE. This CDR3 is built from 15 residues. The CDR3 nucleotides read TGTGCCAGCAGCGAGGGGATTGCCCGTAATTCACCCCTCCACTTT. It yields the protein CASSEGIARNSPLHF.

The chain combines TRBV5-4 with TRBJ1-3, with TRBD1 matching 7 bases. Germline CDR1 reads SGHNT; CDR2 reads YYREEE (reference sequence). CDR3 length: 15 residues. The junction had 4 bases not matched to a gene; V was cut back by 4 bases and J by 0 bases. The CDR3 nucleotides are TGTGCCAGCAGCCTCAGACAGGGCTCTGGAAACACCATATATTTT. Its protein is CASSLRQGSGNTIYF.

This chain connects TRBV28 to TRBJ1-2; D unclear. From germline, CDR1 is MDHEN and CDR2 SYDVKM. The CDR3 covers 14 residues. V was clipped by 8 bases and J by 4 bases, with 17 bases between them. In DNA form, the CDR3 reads TGTGCCAGCGGATCCGGGTCCCGGGGCTATGGCTACACCTTC. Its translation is CASGSGSRGYGYTF.

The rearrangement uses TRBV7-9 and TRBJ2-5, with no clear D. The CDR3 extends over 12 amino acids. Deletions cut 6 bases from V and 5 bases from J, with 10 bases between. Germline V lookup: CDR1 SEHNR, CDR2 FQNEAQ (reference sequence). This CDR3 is CASSRSSETQYF. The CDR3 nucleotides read TGTGCCAGCAGTCGATCGAGTGAGACCCAGTACTTC.

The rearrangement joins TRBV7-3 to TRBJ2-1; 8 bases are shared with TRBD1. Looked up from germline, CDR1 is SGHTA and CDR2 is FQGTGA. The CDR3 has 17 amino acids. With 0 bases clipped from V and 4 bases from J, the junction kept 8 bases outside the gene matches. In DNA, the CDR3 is TGTGCCAGCAGCTTAACGGGGCAGGGGGCCGGGTACAATGAGCAGTTCTTC. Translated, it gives CASSLTGQGAGYNEQFF.

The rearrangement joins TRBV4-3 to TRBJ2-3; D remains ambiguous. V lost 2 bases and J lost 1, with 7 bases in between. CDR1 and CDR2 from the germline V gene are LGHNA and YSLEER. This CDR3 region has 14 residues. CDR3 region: CASSQLPGTDTQYF. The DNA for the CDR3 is TGCGCCAGCAGCCAACTCCCCGGCACAGATACGCAGTATTTT.